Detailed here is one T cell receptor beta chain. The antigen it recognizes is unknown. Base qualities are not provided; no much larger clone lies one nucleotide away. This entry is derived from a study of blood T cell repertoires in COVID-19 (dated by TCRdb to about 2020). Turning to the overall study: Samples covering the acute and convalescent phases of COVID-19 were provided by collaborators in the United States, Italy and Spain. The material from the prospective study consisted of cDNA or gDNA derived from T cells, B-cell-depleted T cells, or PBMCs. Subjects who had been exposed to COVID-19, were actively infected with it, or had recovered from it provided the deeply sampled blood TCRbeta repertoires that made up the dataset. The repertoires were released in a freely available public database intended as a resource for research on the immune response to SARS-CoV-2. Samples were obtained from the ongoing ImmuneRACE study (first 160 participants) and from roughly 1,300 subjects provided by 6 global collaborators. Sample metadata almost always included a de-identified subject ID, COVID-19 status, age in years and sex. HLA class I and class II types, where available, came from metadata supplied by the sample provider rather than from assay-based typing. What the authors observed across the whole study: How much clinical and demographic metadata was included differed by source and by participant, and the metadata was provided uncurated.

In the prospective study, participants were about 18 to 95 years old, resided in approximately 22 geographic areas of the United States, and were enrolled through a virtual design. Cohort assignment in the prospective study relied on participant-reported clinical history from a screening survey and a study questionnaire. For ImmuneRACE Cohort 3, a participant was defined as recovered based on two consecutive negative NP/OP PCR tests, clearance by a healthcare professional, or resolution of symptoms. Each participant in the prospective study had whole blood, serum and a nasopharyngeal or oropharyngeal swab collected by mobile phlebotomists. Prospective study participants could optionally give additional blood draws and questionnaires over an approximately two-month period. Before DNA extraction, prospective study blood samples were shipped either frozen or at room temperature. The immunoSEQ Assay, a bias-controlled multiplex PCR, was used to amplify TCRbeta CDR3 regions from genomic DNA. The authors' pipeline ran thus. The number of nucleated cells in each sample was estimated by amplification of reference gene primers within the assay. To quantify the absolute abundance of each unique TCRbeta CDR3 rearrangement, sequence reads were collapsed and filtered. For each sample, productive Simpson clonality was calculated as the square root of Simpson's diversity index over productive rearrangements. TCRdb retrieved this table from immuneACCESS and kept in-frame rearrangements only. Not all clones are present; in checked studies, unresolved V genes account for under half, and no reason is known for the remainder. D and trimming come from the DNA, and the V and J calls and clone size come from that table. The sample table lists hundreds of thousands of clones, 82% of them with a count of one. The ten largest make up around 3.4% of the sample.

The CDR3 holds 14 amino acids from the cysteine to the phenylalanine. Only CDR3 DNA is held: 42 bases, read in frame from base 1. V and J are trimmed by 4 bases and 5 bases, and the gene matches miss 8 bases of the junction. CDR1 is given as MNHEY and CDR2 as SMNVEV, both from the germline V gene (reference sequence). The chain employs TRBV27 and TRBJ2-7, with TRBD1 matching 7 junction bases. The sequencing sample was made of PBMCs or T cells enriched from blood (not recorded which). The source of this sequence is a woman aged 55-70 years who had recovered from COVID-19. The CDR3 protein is CASSSNRDRNEQYF. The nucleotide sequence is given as TGTGCCAGCAGTTCAAACCGGGACAGAAACGAGCAGTACTTC.